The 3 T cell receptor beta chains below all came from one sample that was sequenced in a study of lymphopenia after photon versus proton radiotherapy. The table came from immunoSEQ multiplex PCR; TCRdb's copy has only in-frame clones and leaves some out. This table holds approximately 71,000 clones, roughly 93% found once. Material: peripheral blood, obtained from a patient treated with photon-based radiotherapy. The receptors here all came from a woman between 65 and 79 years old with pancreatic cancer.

CDR3 coding DNA: TGTGCCAGCAGTGAACTTTACGAGCAGTACTTC. This translates into CASSELYEQYF. The chain joins TRBV6-1 to TRBJ2-7; D not resolved. The CDR3 is made up of 11 amino acids. V lost 2 bases and J 4 bases, leaving 3 bases between the germline ends. Germline V gives CDR1 MNHNS, CDR2 SASEGT.

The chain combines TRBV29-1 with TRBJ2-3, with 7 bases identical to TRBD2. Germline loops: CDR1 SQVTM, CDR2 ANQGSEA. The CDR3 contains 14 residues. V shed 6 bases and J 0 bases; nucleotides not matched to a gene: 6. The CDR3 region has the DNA TGCAGCGTCTCTAGCGGACCTAGCACAGATACGCAGTATTTT. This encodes CSVSSGPSTDTQYF.

The CDR3 DNA sequence: TGCGCCAGCCGCGACAGCGGCGGGACAGATACGCAGTATTTT. This translates into CASRDSGGTDTQYF. The chain links TRBV5-1 to TRBJ2-3; D might be TRBD1 or TRBD2, each matching 5 bases. The germline V gene has CDR1 SGHRS and CDR2 YFSETQ. The CDR3 sequence is 14 residues long. Trimming took 7 bases from V and 3 from J, leaving 15 bases between them.